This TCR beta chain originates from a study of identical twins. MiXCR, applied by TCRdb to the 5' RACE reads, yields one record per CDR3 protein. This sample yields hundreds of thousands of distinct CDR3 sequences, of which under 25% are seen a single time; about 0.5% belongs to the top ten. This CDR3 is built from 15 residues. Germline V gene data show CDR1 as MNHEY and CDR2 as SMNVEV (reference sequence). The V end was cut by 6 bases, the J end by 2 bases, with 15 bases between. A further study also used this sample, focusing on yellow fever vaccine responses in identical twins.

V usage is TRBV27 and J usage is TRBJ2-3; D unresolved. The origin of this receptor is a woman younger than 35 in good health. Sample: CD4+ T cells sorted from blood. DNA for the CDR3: TGTGCCAGCAGCTTTCGACCTACCCCCACAGATACGCAGTATTTT. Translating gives CASSFRPTPTDTQYF.